Listed below are T cell receptor beta chains from one sample, sequenced in a study of cytomegalovirus exposure and HLA in healthy donors. Libraries were prepared by immunoSEQ multiplex PCR; TCRdb keeps only in-frame clonotypes and omits some of them. The profile shows about 240,000 clones, more than 75% of them singletons. The specimen was PBMCs. These receptors all stem from a woman in her 30s in good health and CMV-seropositive. Both conserved end residues are part of each CDR3. D genes are given only for firm matches. Rows give clone size only sometimes, using once, few, many, or a class for an expanded clone.

J gene: TRBJ2-5; CDR3 length: 18; D gene: TRBD2; clone size: NA; V gene: TRBV7-8; CDR3 DNA: TGTGCCAGCAGCCCAATTGGGGCGGCGACTAGCGGGATAGAGACCCAGTACTTC; CDR3 protein: CASSPIGAATSGIETQYF
J gene: TRBJ2-7; CDR3 length: 16; D gene: NA; clone size: NA; V gene: TRBV10-1; CDR3 DNA: TGCGCCAGCAGTGAGGTTGGGGAGATTAGGCCCTACGAGCAGTACTTC; CDR3 protein: CASSEVGEIRPYEQYF
J gene: TRBJ2-1; CDR3 length: 15; D gene: TRBD1; clone size: NA; V gene: TRBV6-5; CDR3 DNA: TGTGCCAGCAGGCCTCCGGGACAGGGGGCCGATGAGCAGTTCTTC; CDR3 protein: CASRPPGQGADEQFF
J gene: TRBJ1-1; CDR3 length: 18; D gene: NA; clone size: NA; V gene: TRBV27; CDR3 DNA: TGTGCCAGCAGCTCCGGCTTTGATGAGAGGTACACGGGGACTGAAGCTTTCTTT; CDR3 protein: CASSSGFDERYTGTEAFF
J gene: TRBJ2-5; CDR3 length: 15; D gene: NA; clone size: NA; V gene: TRBV6-1; CDR3 DNA: TGTGCCAGCAGTGCAGTTACAGGAGTCGGTCAGACCCAGTACTTC; CDR3 protein: CASSAVTGVGQTQYF
J gene: TRBJ2-7; CDR3 length: 15; D gene: NA; clone size: NA; V gene: TRBV25-1; CDR3 DNA: TGTGCCAGCAGTGACGGTGGGAGTGGCTTCGACGAGCAGTACTTC; CDR3 protein: CASSDGGSGFDEQYF
J gene: TRBJ2-2; CDR3 length: 13; D gene: NA; clone size: NA; V gene: TRBV27; CDR3 DNA: TGTGCCAGCAAGGAGACGGGGACCGGGGAGCTGTTTTTT; CDR3 protein: CASKETGTGELFF
J gene: TRBJ2-7; CDR3 length: 15; D gene: NA; clone size: NA; V gene: TRBV19; CDR3 DNA: TGTGCCAGTAGTGCACCACAGGGTAGTTTCTACGAGCAGTACTTC; CDR3 protein: CASSAPQGSFYEQYF
J gene: TRBJ1-5; CDR3 length: 13; D gene: NA; clone size: once; V gene: TRBV19; CDR3 DNA: TGTGCCAGTAGGATAGCAGTAAATCAGCCCCAGCATTTT; CDR3 protein: CASRIAVNQPQHF
J gene: TRBJ2-7; CDR3 length: 15; D gene: TRBD1; clone size: once; V gene: TRBV5-6; CDR3 DNA: TGTGCCAGCAGCTTTCCGGGACAGGGGATTTACGAGCAGTACTTC; CDR3 protein: CASSFPGQGIYEQYF
J gene: TRBJ1-5; CDR3 length: 14; D gene: TRBD1; clone size: NA; V gene: TRBV19; CDR3 DNA: TGTGCCAGTACCCCGGGACAGGGGTTTCAGCCCCAGCATTTT; CDR3 protein: CASTPGQGFQPQHF
J gene: TRBJ2-2; CDR3 length: 14; D gene: NA; clone size: few; V gene: TRBV11-3; CDR3 DNA: TGTGCCAGCAGCTTAACAGGGAGAACCGGGGAGCTGTTTTTT; CDR3 protein: CASSLTGRTGELFF
J gene: TRBJ2-2; CDR3 length: 18; D gene: NA; clone size: NA; V gene: TRBV15; CDR3 DNA: TGTGCCACCAGCGGTAGCGGTGGGAGTACCCCTACGGGCGGGGAGCTGTTTTTT; CDR3 protein: CATSGSGGSTPTGGELFF
J gene: TRBJ1-4; CDR3 length: 15; D gene: NA; clone size: NA; V gene: TRBV9; CDR3 DNA: TGTGCCAGCAGCCCTACCCACGGACAGAGTGAAAAACTGTTTTTT; CDR3 protein: CASSPTHGQSEKLFF
J gene: TRBJ2-1; CDR3 length: 15; D gene: TRBD2; clone size: NA; V gene: TRBV29-1; CDR3 DNA: TGCAGCGCAAGGACTAGCGGGAGCTCCTACAATGAGCAGTTCTTC; CDR3 protein: CSARTSGSSYNEQFF
J gene: TRBJ2-1; CDR3 length: 15; D gene: TRBD2; clone size: NA; V gene: TRBV2; CDR3 DNA: TGTGCCAGCAGCGACTGGCGGGAGGTGAACAATGAGCAGTTCTTC; CDR3 protein: CASSDWREVNNEQFF
J gene: TRBJ2-2; CDR3 length: 16; D gene: TRBD2; clone size: once; V gene: TRBV5-5; CDR3 DNA: TGTGCCAGCAGCCCGCTAGCGGGAGAAAACACCGGGGAGCTGTTTTTT; CDR3 protein: CASSPLAGENTGELFF
J gene: TRBJ2-3; CDR3 length: 13; D gene: NA; clone size: few; V gene: TRBV19; CDR3 DNA: TGTGCCAGTAGCAACCGGGACACAGATACGCAGTATTTT; CDR3 protein: CASSNRDTDTQYF
J gene: TRBJ1-2; CDR3 length: 13; D gene: NA; clone size: once; V gene: TRBV5-8; CDR3 DNA: TGTGCCAGCAGCCTCAGGGGTGAATATGGCTACACCTTC; CDR3 protein: CASSLRGEYGYTF
J gene: TRBJ1-3; CDR3 length: 21; D gene: TRBD1; clone size: once; V gene: TRBV30; CDR3 DNA: TGTGCTTTCGAAGGTTGGACCCGGGACAGTCAAACCTCTTTCTCTGGAAACACCATATATTTT; CDR3 protein: CAFEGWTRDSQTSFSGNTIYF
J gene: TRBJ2-5; CDR3 length: 17; D gene: NA; clone size: NA; V gene: TRBV4-1; CDR3 DNA: TGCGCCAGCAGCCAGACACCGGGGACACCGATCCAAGAGACCCAGTACTTC; CDR3 protein: CASSQTPGTPIQETQYF
J gene: TRBJ1-1; CDR3 length: 14; D gene: TRBD1; clone size: NA; V gene: TRBV7-2; CDR3 DNA: TGTGCCAGCAGCTTAGTCGGGACAGTCACTGAAGCTTTCTTT; CDR3 protein: CASSLVGTVTEAFF
J gene: TRBJ2-2; CDR3 length: 15; D gene: NA; clone size: NA; V gene: TRBV15; CDR3 DNA: TGTGCCACCAGGCCCGGGACTCACATCACCGGGGAGCTGTTTTTT; CDR3 protein: CATRPGTHITGELFF
J gene: TRBJ2-5; CDR3 length: 13; D gene: NA; clone size: NA; V gene: TRBV7-3; CDR3 DNA: TGTGCCAGCAGCCGGGGAGAGGGAGAGACCCAGTACTTC; CDR3 protein: CASSRGEGETQYF
J gene: TRBJ2-3; CDR3 length: 12; D gene: NA; clone size: NA; V gene: TRBV11-3; CDR3 DNA: TGTGCCAGCAGCGACAACACAGATACGCAGTATTTT; CDR3 protein: CASSDNTDTQYF
J gene: TRBJ2-7; CDR3 length: 12; D gene: NA; clone size: NA; V gene: TRBV18; CDR3 DNA: TGTGCCAGCTCACCAGTTGCGTACGAGCAGTACTTC; CDR3 protein: CASSPVAYEQYF
J gene: TRBJ2-7; CDR3 length: 13; D gene: NA; clone size: NA; V gene: TRBV13; CDR3 DNA: TGTGCCAGCAGCTTCGGGACTCCCTACGAGCAGTACTTC; CDR3 protein: CASSFGTPYEQYF
J gene: TRBJ2-2; CDR3 length: 15; D gene: NA; clone size: NA; V gene: TRBV7-7; CDR3 DNA: TGTGCTAGCAGCTTAACCGGAGCGAACACCGGGGAGCTGTTTTTT; CDR3 protein: CASSLTGANTGELFF
J gene: TRBJ2-6; CDR3 length: 19; D gene: TRBD2; clone size: NA; V gene: TRBV10-3; CDR3 DNA: TGTGCCATCAAAACCGTGGGCGGGAGGAACCTCTCTGGGGCCAACGTCCTGACTTTC; CDR3 protein: CAIKTVGGRNLSGANVLTF
J gene: TRBJ1-2; CDR3 length: 17; D gene: NA; clone size: NA; V gene: TRBV7-2; CDR3 DNA: TGTGCCAGCAGCTTATACAGTTTGTTGGCAGTTGGATATGGCTACACCTTC; CDR3 protein: CASSLYSLLAVGYGYTF
J gene: TRBJ1-5; CDR3 length: 14; D gene: TRBD1; clone size: NA; V gene: TRBV27; CDR3 DNA: TGTGCCAGCAGGTCGACAGGGGTAGGTCAGCCCCAGCATTTT; CDR3 protein: CASRSTGVGQPQHF
J gene: TRBJ2-7; CDR3 length: 13; D gene: TRBD1; clone size: NA; V gene: TRBV4-2; CDR3 DNA: TGTGCCAGCAGCCTGGGACAGCTCTACGAGCAGTACTTC; CDR3 protein: CASSLGQLYEQYF
J gene: TRBJ2-1; CDR3 length: 17; D gene: TRBD2; clone size: NA; V gene: TRBV5-1; CDR3 DNA: TGCGCCAGCAGCCCCCCCCTAGCGGGAGTTTTCATAAATGAGCAGTTCTTC; CDR3 protein: CASSPPLAGVFINEQFF
J gene: TRBJ1-2; CDR3 length: 16; D gene: TRBD1; clone size: NA; V gene: TRBV7-3; CDR3 DNA: TGTGCCAGCAGCTTAAGACAGGGTGAAGCTAACTATGGCTACACCTTC; CDR3 protein: CASSLRQGEANYGYTF
J gene: TRBJ1-2; CDR3 length: 16; D gene: TRBD1; clone size: NA; V gene: TRBV6-1; CDR3 DNA: TGTGCCAGCAGTGCATTATGGGGACAGACTAACTATGGCTACACCTTC; CDR3 protein: CASSALWGQTNYGYTF
J gene: TRBJ2-7; CDR3 length: 14; D gene: TRBD2; clone size: NA; V gene: TRBV28; CDR3 DNA: TGTGCCAGCGGTGCAGGGACTAGCTCCTACGAGCAGTACTTC; CDR3 protein: CASGAGTSSYEQYF
J gene: TRBJ1-1; CDR3 length: 13; D gene: NA; clone size: NA; V gene: TRBV7-7; CDR3 DNA: TGTGCTAGCAGCTCAAGGGAGGGCACTGAAGCTTTCTTT; CDR3 protein: CASSSREGTEAFF
J gene: TRBJ2-7; CDR3 length: 15; D gene: NA; clone size: NA; V gene: TRBV6-5; CDR3 DNA: TGTGCCAGCAGTTATGGGGGGGGCCTGACCTACGAGCAGTACTTC; CDR3 protein: CASSYGGGLTYEQYF
J gene: TRBJ2-2; CDR3 length: 15; D gene: NA; clone size: NA; V gene: TRBV30; CDR3 DNA: TGTGCCTGGAGAGCGGGCCCATCGGACACCGGGGAGCTGTTTTTT; CDR3 protein: CAWRAGPSDTGELFF
J gene: TRBJ1-1; CDR3 length: 14; D gene: NA; clone size: NA; V gene: TRBV7-9; CDR3 DNA: TGTGCCAGCAGCTTAGTTTCGGTGAACACTGAAGCTTTCTTT; CDR3 protein: CASSLVSVNTEAFF
J gene: TRBJ2-1; CDR3 length: 14; D gene: NA; clone size: NA; V gene: TRBV19; CDR3 DNA: TGTGCCAGTGCCCCCGGGGGCTCCTACAATGAGCAGTTCTTC; CDR3 protein: CASAPGGSYNEQFF
J gene: TRBJ2-7; CDR3 length: 13; D gene: TRBD1; clone size: NA; V gene: TRBV11-2; CDR3 DNA: TGTGCCAGCAGCCCAGGGACAGTCGTCGAGCAGTACTTC; CDR3 protein: CASSPGTVVEQYF
J gene: TRBJ2-7; CDR3 length: 14; D gene: NA; clone size: NA; V gene: TRBV15; CDR3 DNA: TGTGCCACCAGCAGAGCCGGAGATACCTACGAGCAGTACTTC; CDR3 protein: CATSRAGDTYEQYF
J gene: TRBJ2-7; CDR3 length: 14; D gene: TRBD2; clone size: NA; V gene: TRBV10-2; CDR3 DNA: TGCGCCAGCTCCACTAGCGGCCCAACCTACGAGCAGTACTTC; CDR3 protein: CASSTSGPTYEQYF
J gene: TRBJ2-7; CDR3 length: 15; D gene: TRBD2; clone size: NA; V gene: TRBV6-1; CDR3 DNA: TGTGCCAGCAGGGAGGGGACTAGCGGGAGGCCCCAGCAGTACTTC; CDR3 protein: CASREGTSGRPQQYF
J gene: TRBJ2-1; CDR3 length: 16; D gene: NA; clone size: NA; V gene: TRBV5-1; CDR3 DNA: TGCGCCAGCAGCTTGTGGGCTGCAGAAGGGGACAATGAGCAGTTCTTC; CDR3 protein: CASSLWAAEGDNEQFF
J gene: TRBJ1-5; CDR3 length: 14; D gene: NA; clone size: once; V gene: TRBV7-2; CDR3 DNA: TGTGCCAGCAGGCTAGCGGGGGGCAATCAGCCCCAGCATTTT; CDR3 protein: CASRLAGGNQPQHF
J gene: TRBJ2-2; CDR3 length: 15; D gene: NA; clone size: NA; V gene: TRBV6-5; CDR3 DNA: TGTGCCAGCACCTCTGGGACATCAGTGGCCGGGGAGCTGTTTTTT; CDR3 protein: CASTSGTSVAGELFF
J gene: TRBJ2-1; CDR3 length: 17; D gene: TRBD2; clone size: NA; V gene: TRBV7-8; CDR3 DNA: TGTGCCAGCAGCGCGCAAATAGCGGGAGTGTGGGACAATGAGCAGTTCTTC; CDR3 protein: CASSAQIAGVWDNEQFF
J gene: TRBJ2-4; CDR3 length: 17; D gene: NA; clone size: NA; V gene: TRBV27; CDR3 DNA: TGTGCCAGCAGTATCCGGGACTCAACCCTAGCCAAAAACATTCAGTACTTC; CDR3 protein: CASSIRDSTLAKNIQYF
J gene: TRBJ2-7; CDR3 length: 14; D gene: NA; clone size: NA; V gene: TRBV5-1; CDR3 DNA: TGCGCCAGCGGGCAGGGCGGCATCCTCTACGAGCAGTACTTC; CDR3 protein: CASGQGGILYEQYF
J gene: TRBJ1-4; CDR3 length: 14; D gene: TRBD1; clone size: NA; V gene: TRBV18; CDR3 DNA: TGTGCCAGCTCAACCGGGACAGGGGCTGAAAAACTGTTTTTT; CDR3 protein: CASSTGTGAEKLFF
J gene: TRBJ2-7; CDR3 length: 14; D gene: NA; clone size: NA; V gene: TRBV11-3; CDR3 DNA: TGTGCCAGCAGCTTAGTGGGGGGAATCCACGAGCAGTACTTC; CDR3 protein: CASSLVGGIHEQYF
J gene: TRBJ1-2; CDR3 length: 18; D gene: NA; clone size: NA; V gene: TRBV29-1; CDR3 DNA: TGCAGCGTAGAAGAACAGGGTGGGGTGCGAGTGGAGTCCTATGGCTACACCTTC; CDR3 protein: CSVEEQGGVRVESYGYTF
J gene: TRBJ2-1; CDR3 length: 15; D gene: TRBD2; clone size: NA; V gene: TRBV18; CDR3 DNA: TGTGCCAGCTCACCAAGCGGGAGCTCCTACAATGAGCAGTTCTTC; CDR3 protein: CASSPSGSSYNEQFF